This T cell receptor (beta chain) appears in the sequencing data of a study of OX40 agonist ivuxolimab in advanced cancers. General notes on the study: Ivuxolimab, which targeted the costimulatory receptor OX40 (CD134), was an agonistic, fully human IgG2 monoclonal antibody. The point of sequencing TCRbeta in the periphery was to test whether ivuxolimab changed TCR sequence diversity and drove clonal T-cell expansion. In the dose-escalation cohort, 82.7% of patients were male, and the mean age was about 55 years, with a range of about 20 to 90. Among the roughly 54 dose-escalation patients, about 19 had hepatocellular carcinoma, 15 or so melanoma, 9 renal cell carcinoma and 9 head and neck cancer. Three dose-escalation patients achieved partial responses, one with hepatocellular carcinoma and two with cutaneous melanoma. Prior anti-PD-1, anti-PD-L1 or anti-CTLA-4 therapy was permitted, and about two fifths of dose-escalation patients had received checkpoint inhibitors. The monotherapy dose-escalation portion (N ≈ 52 patients) of the phase I ivuxolimab trial is reported in the paper. Intravenous ivuxolimab was administered to patients every 2 weeks at six dose levels: 0.01, 0.1, 0.3, 1.5, 3 and 10 mg/kg. General findings and caveats noted by the study authors: After ivuxolimab, CD8+ T cells had more expanded clones than CD4+ T cells on average. Low levels of normalized T-cell clonal expansion were also seen in some nonresponding patients. Partial responders in the 0.1-3.0 mg/kg groups had among the lowest normalized peripheral clonal expansion, especially among CD8+ T cells. The antigen specificity of the peripheral T cells that underwent clonal expansion was not determined. At doses of 0.1 to 3.0 mg/kg, clonal expansion of both CD4+ and CD8+ T cells in blood was seen between baseline and week 6.

To sequence the TCRbeta CDR3 region, genomic DNA was isolated from the sorted cells. The immunoSEQ Assay was used to sequence the TCRbeta CDR3 regions. In TCRdb, the immuneACCESS table is reduced to in-frame sequences with V and J assigned. These tables do not hold every clone; where another copy was compared, an unresolved V gene accounts for under half, and the others remain unexplained. Recorded for this sample are about 71,000 clones; 75% to 85% of them occurred a single time. The biggest ten clones account for 5% to 6.5% of the sample. Concerning this clone: Its antigen is unknown. Per-nucleotide qualities are absent, and no much larger clonotype sits a single base away.

Sequences LGHNA (CDR1) and YNFKEQ (CDR2) are obtained from the germline V gene. V trim: 0 bases; J trim: 10 bases; unmatched bases: 13. From cysteine to phenylalanine, the CDR3 is 17 amino acids long. CDR3 DNA only is kept here, 51 bases in frame from base 1. The trial excluded patients who had a history of autoimmune disease or who were on systemic immunosuppression. In every dose cohort, peripheral blood was drawn for TCR sequencing at baseline, cycle 4 day 1, and cycle 7 day 1. The samples were taken from a phase I, first-in-human, multicenter, open-label dose-escalation trial of ivuxolimab. Adults with locally advanced or metastatic melanoma, renal cell carcinoma, hepatocellular carcinoma or head and neck squamous cell carcinoma were enrolled in the trial. CD4+ and CD8+ T cells were sorted separately from peripheral blood before TCR sequencing.

The specimen was CD4+ or CD8+ T cells sorted from blood, collected in a trial of the OX40 agonist ivuxolimab. The clonotype comes from an adult with an advanced solid tumor such as melanoma, head and neck, liver or kidney cancer. The rearrangement combines TRBV4-2 with TRBJ2-1, with 9 central nucleotides matching TRBD2. The DNA reads as follows: TGTGCCAGCAGCCAAGAGCGGTCTGCGGGGGGGTTACGGGAGCAGTTCTTC. It codes for CASSQERSAGGLREQFF.